Listed here are 21 T cell receptor beta chains from one sample, sequenced in a study of T cells in Graves' hyperthyroidism and ophthalmopathy. Amplification of TCR beta CDR3 regions was performed using RNA transcripts as template. The HTBI primer set was used in a first-round RT-PCR of the TCR CDR3. TCRdb analysed the multiplex PCR reads with MiXCR anew, one entry per CDR3 protein. This table has hundreds of thousands of distinct CDR3 sequences, 38% appearing once. Sequencing input: blood. The receptors stem from a man aged 18 to 30 with Graves' hyperthyroidism.

This clonotype turned up a few times. This chain uses TRBV3-1 with TRBJ1-1, with no clear D. Trimming took off 1 base at V and 7 bases at J, with 13 bases between the two ends. Germline-derived CDR1 and CDR2 are LGHDT and YNNKEL (reference sequence). The CDR3 is made up of 14 amino acids. CDR3 in DNA: TGTGCCAGCAGCCAAGTCGCGGCAGACGGTGAAGCTTTCTTT. The encoded protein is CASSQVAADGEAFF. Full variable domain (rest looked up from reference TRBV3-1 and TRBJ1-1): DTAVSQTPKYLVTQMGNDKSIKCEQNLGHDTMYWYKQDSKKFLKIMFSYNNKELIINETVPNRFSPKSPDKAHLNLHINSLELGDSAVYFCASSQVAADGEAFFGQGTRLTVV.

Notes on this clonotype: Relative to the germline gene, one junction end is altered; a read error may explain this. The gene calls are TRBV5-1 and TRBJ2-7; either TRBD1 or TRBD2 may supply D (6 bases each). CDR3 size: 14 residues. Germline V CDR1 and CDR2: SGHRS, YFSETQ. The CDR3 loop is CASSQGGREHEQYF. DNA for the CDR3: TGTGCCAGCAGCCAAGGGGGGAGAGAACACGAGCAGTACTTC. Full variable domain (remainder filled in from reference TRBV5-1 and TRBJ2-7): KAGVTQTPRYLIKTRGQQVTLSCSPISGHRSVSWYQQTPGQGLQFLFEYFSETQRNKGNFPGRFSGRQFSNSRSEMNVSTLELGDSALYLCASSQGGREHEQYFGPGTRLTVT.

This clonotype was counted ten times or more. The V and J genes are TRBV25-1 and TRBJ1-6; D is uncertain. Germline-derived CDR1 and CDR2 are MGHDK and SYGVNS. The CDR3 covers 15 residues. Trimming shortened V by 6 bases and J by 4 bases, and 13 bases separated the two germline ends. The CDR3 protein is CASRSNRRYNSPLHF. The CDR3 bases are TGTGCCAGCAGATCCAATCGGCGGTATAATTCACCCCTCCACTTT.

The chain combines TRBV7-6 with TRBJ1-1, with 7 positions matching TRBD1. V shed 5 bases and J 7 bases; nucleotides not matched to a gene: 10. The CDR3 has 14 residues. In germline, CDR1 is SGHVS, CDR2 FNYEAQ. CDR3 sequence reads: CASSLSTGSGEAFF. CDR3 coding DNA: TGTGCCAGCAGCCTTTCGACAGGGTCTGGTGAAGCTTTCTTT.

This clonotype was detected a few times. The J gene is TRBJ1-3, the V gene TRBV6-1, with D unclear. The CDR3 is 13 amino acids. The germline gives CDR1 MNHNS, CDR2 SASEGT. V was cut by 8 bases and J by 3 bases, with 11 bases left in between. In DNA, the CDR3 is TGTGCCAGCCTGAAGCGTCTTGGAAACACCATATATTTT. Amino acid sequence: CASLKRLGNTIYF.

The chain combines TRBV28 with TRBJ1-5, with D perhaps matching TRBD1 (5 bases). V was pared by 3 bases and J by 6 bases, with 9 bases between. Germline V gene data show CDR1 as MDHEN and CDR2 as SYDVKM. This CDR3 contains 13 residues. CDR3 nucleotides: TGTGCCAGCAGTTTTGTAGGGGTTCAGCCCCAGCATTTT. Translation: CASSFVGVQPQHF.

The table lists this clonotype with many counts. CDR3 bases: TGTGCCATCAGGGGCACCGAATCTTCACCCCTCCACTTT. Its translation: CAIRGTESSPLHF. V and J are TRBV10-3 and TRBJ1-6; D is unclear. Deletions cut 6 bases from V and 9 bases from J, with 12 bases between. Germline CDR1 and CDR2: ENHRY and SYGVKD. The CDR3 runs to 13 residues.

This clonotype showed up many times. V and J are TRBV2 and TRBJ2-5; either TRBD1 or TRBD2 may supply D (5 bases each). The CDR3 spans 15 residues. Trimming left V 6 bases short and J 2 bases short, with 16 bases between. Germline CDR1 and CDR2: SNHLY and FYNNEI. As DNA, the CDR3 is TGTGCCAGCAGCACGTATGGTGGGGGTCAAGAGACCCAGTACTTC. Its protein is CASSTYGGGQETQYF.

At least ten counts were recorded for this clonotype. This chain joins TRBV7-2 and TRBJ1-2; no reliable D call. Germline lookup yields CDR1 SGHTA and CDR2 FQGNSA. Deletions cut 4 bases from V and 5 bases from J, with 11 bases between. The CDR3 loop spans 13 amino acids. As DNA, the CDR3 is TGTGCCAGCAGCTCAGTCGCGGGATATGGCTACACCTTC. This codes for CASSSVAGYGYTF.

For this clonotype: At one end the junction does not follow the germline gene, possibly because of a read error. This chain's CDR3 is CASSPLTQQGAGANVPTF. CDR3 DNA: TGTGCCAGCAGCCCCCTGACCCAACAGGGGGCCGGGGCCAACGTCCCGACTTTC. The rearrangement links TRBV6-1 to TRBJ2-6; the match to TRBD1 covers 9 bases. CDR3 length equals 18 residues. Germline V CDR1 and CDR2: MNHNS, SASEGT.

The rearrangement links TRBV7-9 to TRBJ1-1; no reliable D call. V lost 5 bases and J 6 bases, leaving 13 bases between the germline ends. The CDR3 runs 13 residues. Germline lookup yields CDR1 SEHNR and CDR2 FQNEAQ (reference sequence). CDR3 bases: TGTGCCAGCAGCGCTGCTGCCCGGGCTGAAGCTTTCTTT. The encoded protein is CASSAAARAEAFF.

This chain uses TRBV7-3 with TRBJ2-7, with 9 nucleotides matching TRBD2. J was trimmed by 5 bases and V by 6 bases; bases with no gene match: 11. The germline gives CDR1 SGHTA, CDR2 FQGTGA. This CDR3 is 15 amino acids long. This chain's CDR3 is CASSPGTSSGNEQYF. CDR3 DNA sequence: TGTGCCAGCAGTCCCGGGACTAGCTCGGGGAACGAGCAGTACTTC.

This clonotype was observed a few times. The V and J genes are TRBV3-1 and TRBJ2-7; no firm D call. Germline V gene sequence: CDR1 LGHDT, CDR2 YNNKEL (reference sequence). The CDR3 totals 12 residues. With 2 bases removed from V and 3 bases from J, the gap between germline ends came to 5 bases. DNA of the CDR3: TGTGCCAGCAGCCAAAACATCTACGAGCAGTACTTC. This gives the protein CASSQNIYEQYF.

This clonotype was observed a handful of times. The CDR3 protein is CAISTQGGPRTEAFF. The CDR3 bases are TGTGCCATCAGTACCCAAGGGGGCCCGAGGACTGAAGCTTTCTTT. The chain uses TRBV10-3 and TRBJ1-1; 7 bases are shared with TRBD1. Losses at the gene ends were 5 bases for V and 5 bases for J; bases not matched to a gene: 11. The CDR3 runs to 15 residues. CDR1 and CDR2 from the germline V gene are ENHRY and SYGVKD.

The CDR3, as DNA: TGTGCCATCAGTGAGTCTGGACTAGCGGGAGCTAGAACCGAGGAGACCCAGTACTTC. Translating it yields CAISESGLAGARTEETQYF. This chain uses TRBV10-3 with TRBJ2-5; 13 positions agree with TRBD2. Germline CDR1 ENHRY, CDR2 SYGVKD. Trimming took 0 bases from V and 5 from J; bases not matched to a gene: 12. This CDR3 has 19 residues.

The rearrangement uses TRBV6-2 or TRBV6-3 and TRBJ1-5; no reliable D call. The CDR3 runs 12 residues. The ends were cut back, 6 bases at V and 10 bases at J, with 13 bases in the middle. Germline V gene data show CDR1 as MNHEY and CDR2 as SVGEGT. The CDR3 region has the DNA TGTGCCAGCAGCCCGGGTATTTACCCCCAGCATTTT. Translating gives CASSPGIYPQHF.

Concerning this clonotype: This may arise from a read error, as a much more abundant clone is one base away. The CDR3 loop is CAIKGTDNEQHF. In nucleotides, the CDR3 is TGTGCCATCAAGGGGACCGATAACGAGCAGCACTTC. The chain joins TRBV10-3 to TRBJ2-7, with D perhaps TRBD1 or TRBD2 (5 bases each). This CDR3 has 12 residues. Germline loops: CDR1 ENHRY, CDR2 SYGVKD.

About this clonotype itself: This may stem from a read error, because a much larger clone lies one nucleotide away. The V and J genes are TRBV24-1 and TRBJ2-2, with 8 bases fitting TRBD1. Germline CDR1 reads KGHDR; CDR2 reads SFDVKD. The CDR3 runs to 15 residues. The CDR3 is CSTSERTGTGGELFF. In DNA form, the CDR3 reads TGTTCCACCAGTGAGAGGACAGGGACGGGCGGGGAGCTGTTTTTT.

This sequence joins TRBV10-3 and TRBJ1-2, with a tentative D call TRBD1 (6 bases). Trimming took 7 bases from V and 5 from J, leaving 8 bases between them. The germline V gene has CDR1 ENHRY and CDR2 SYGVKD. The CDR3 spans 11 residues. The chain's CDR3 is CAITDRYGYTF. In DNA form, the CDR3 reads TGTGCCATCACGGACAGATATGGCTACACCTTC.

This clonotype has just a few counts. The chain recombines TRBV6-1 with TRBJ1-2; the D gene is possibly TRBD1 (5 bases). The CDR3 runs to 13 residues. With 3 bases removed from V and 7 bases from J, the gap between germline ends came to 12 bases. CDR1 MNHNS and CDR2 SASEGT come from the germline V gene. In nucleotides, the CDR3 is TGTGCCAGCAGTGAGGACATGACGGGTGGCTACACCTTC. This codes for CASSEDMTGGYTF.

This chain connects TRBV19 to TRBJ1-1, with 7 bases lining up with TRBD1. Looked up from germline, CDR1 is LNHDA and CDR2 is SQIVND (reference sequence). After removal of 9 bases from V and 5 bases from J, the junction contained 6 bases not matched to a gene. This CDR3 region has 12 residues. DNA for the CDR3: TGTGCCAGCTTGACAGGGTTAACTGAAGCTTTCTTT. It encodes CASLTGLTEAFF.